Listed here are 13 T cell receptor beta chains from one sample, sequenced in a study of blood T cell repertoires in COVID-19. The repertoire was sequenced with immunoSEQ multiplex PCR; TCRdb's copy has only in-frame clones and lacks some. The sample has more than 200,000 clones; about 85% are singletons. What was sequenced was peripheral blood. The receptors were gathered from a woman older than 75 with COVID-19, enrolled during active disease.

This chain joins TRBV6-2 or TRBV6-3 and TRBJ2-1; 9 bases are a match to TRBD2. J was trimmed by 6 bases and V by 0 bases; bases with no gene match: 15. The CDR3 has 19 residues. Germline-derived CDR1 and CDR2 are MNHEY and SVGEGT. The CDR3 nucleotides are TGTGCCAGCAGTTACTCGAACTTTGCGGGGGGGCTAATCGGCAATGAGCAGTTCTTC. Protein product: CASSYSNFAGGLIGNEQFF.

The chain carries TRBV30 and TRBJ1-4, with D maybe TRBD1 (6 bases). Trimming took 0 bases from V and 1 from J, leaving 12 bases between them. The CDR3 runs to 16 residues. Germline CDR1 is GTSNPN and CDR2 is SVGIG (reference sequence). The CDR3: CAWSVLWGRTNEKLFF. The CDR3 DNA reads TGTGCCTGGAGTGTACTATGGGGGCGAACTAATGAAAAACTGTTTTTT.

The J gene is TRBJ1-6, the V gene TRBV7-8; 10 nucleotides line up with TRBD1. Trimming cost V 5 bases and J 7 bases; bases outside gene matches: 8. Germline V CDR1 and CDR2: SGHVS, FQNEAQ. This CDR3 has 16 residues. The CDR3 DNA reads TGTGCCAGCAGCGCCACGGACAGGGGGAGGAATTCACCCCTCCACTTT. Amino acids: CASSATDRGRNSPLHF.

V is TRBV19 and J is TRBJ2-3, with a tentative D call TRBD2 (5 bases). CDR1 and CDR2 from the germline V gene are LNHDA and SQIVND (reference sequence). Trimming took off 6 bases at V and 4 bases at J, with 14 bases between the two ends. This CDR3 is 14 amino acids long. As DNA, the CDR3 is TGTGCCAGTAGCCCTCTAGCAGTGCCAGATACGCAGTATTTT. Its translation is CASSPLAVPDTQYF. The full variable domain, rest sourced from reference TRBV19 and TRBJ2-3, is DGGITQSPKYLFRKEGQNVTLSCEQNLNHDAMYWYRQDPGQGLRLIYYSQIVNDFQKGDIAEGYSVSREKKESFPLTVTSAQKNPTAFYLCASSPLAVPDTQYFGPGTRLTVL.

CDR3 sequence (DNA): TGCAGCGGATTCGCAGCCGGGGAGCTGTTTTTT. It specifies CSGFAAGELFF. J is TRBJ2-2 and V is TRBV29-1; D is ambiguous. The CDR3 loop spans 11 amino acids. The V end lost 7 bases, the J end lost 6 bases, and 9 bases lay between the germline ends. CDR1 SQVTM and CDR2 ANQGSEA come from the germline V gene.

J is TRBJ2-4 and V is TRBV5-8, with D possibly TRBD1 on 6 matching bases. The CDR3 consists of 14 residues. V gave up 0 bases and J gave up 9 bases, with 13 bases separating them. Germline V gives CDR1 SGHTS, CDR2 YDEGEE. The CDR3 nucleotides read TGTGCCAGCAGCTTGGTCGTCACAGGGTCCATTCAGTACTTC. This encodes CASSLVVTGSIQYF.

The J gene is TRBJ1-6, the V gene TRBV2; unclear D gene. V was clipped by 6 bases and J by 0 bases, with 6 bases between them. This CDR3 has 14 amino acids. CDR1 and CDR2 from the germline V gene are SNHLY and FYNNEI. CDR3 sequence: CASSISSYNSPLHF. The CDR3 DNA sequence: TGTGCCAGCAGCATTAGCTCCTATAATTCACCCCTCCACTTT.

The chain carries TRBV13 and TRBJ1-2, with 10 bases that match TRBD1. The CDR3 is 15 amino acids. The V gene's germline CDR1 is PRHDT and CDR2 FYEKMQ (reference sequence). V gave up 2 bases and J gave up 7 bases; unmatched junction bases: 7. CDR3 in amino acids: CASSLRDRGWSGYTF. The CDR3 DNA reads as TGTGCCAGCAGCTTACGGGACAGGGGTTGGAGTGGCTACACCTTC.

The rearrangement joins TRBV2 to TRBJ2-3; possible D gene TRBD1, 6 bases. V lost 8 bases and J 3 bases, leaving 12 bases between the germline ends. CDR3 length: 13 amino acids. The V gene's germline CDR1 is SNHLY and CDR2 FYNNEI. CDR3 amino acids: CASSRQGTDTQYF. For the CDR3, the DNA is TGTGCCAGCTCGAGGCAGGGGACAGATACGCAGTATTTT.

The CDR3 DNA is TGTGCCAGCAGCTTCCGACAGGGAGCCACTGAAGCTTTCTTT. This codes for CASSFRQGATEAFF. The chain couples TRBV9 to TRBJ1-1; 7 positions match TRBD1. V lost 4 bases and J lost 4; bases outside the gene matches: 7. From germline, CDR1 is SGDLS and CDR2 YYNGEE. The CDR3 length is 14 residues.

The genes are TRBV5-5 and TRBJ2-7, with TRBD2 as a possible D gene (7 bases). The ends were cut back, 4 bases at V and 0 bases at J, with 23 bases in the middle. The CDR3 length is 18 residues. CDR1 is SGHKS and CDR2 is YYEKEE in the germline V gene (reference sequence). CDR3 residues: CASSLRLGGQPISYEQYF. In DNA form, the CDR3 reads TGTGCCAGCAGCCTACGATTGGGGGGGCAACCGATCTCCTACGAGCAGTACTTC.

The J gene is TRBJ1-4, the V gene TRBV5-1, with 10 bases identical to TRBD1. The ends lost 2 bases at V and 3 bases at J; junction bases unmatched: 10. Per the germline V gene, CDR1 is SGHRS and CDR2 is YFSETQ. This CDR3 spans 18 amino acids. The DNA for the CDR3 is TGCGCCAGCAGCTTAGGGTTGACAGGGGGCTCGGCTAATGAAAAACTGTTTTTT. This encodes CASSLGLTGGSANEKLFF.

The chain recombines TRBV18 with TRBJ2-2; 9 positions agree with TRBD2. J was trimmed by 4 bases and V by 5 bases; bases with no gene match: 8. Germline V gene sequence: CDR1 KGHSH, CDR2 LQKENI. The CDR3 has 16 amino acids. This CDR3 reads CASSKMLAGSTGELFF. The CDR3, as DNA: TGTGCCAGCTCAAAGATGCTAGCGGGGAGCACCGGGGAGCTGTTTTTT. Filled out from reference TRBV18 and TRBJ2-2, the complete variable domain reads NAGVMQNPRHLVRRRGQEARLRCSPMKGHSHVYWYRQLPEEGLKFMVYLQKENIIDESGMPKERFSAEFPKEGPSILRIQQVVRGDSAAYFCASSKMLAGSTGELFFGEGSRLTVL.